This T cell receptor beta chain was profiled in a study of CD4 T cells in relation to SARS-CoV-2 and coronaviruses. V was trimmed by 1 base and J by 4 bases, leaving 4 bases between them. This CDR3 region has 12 residues. CDR1 is SGHDN and CDR2 is FVKESK in the germline V gene. The protocol was immunoSEQ multiplex PCR, while the TCRdb copy is restricted to in-frame clones and leaves out a portion. This repertoire shows about 60,000 clones, 92% found once; its top ten account for 0.4%. J is TRBJ2-5 and V is TRBV14; D not certain. This sequence was found in an adult with COVID-19. Sample: naive CD4+ T cells from PBMCs. Subset meaning: naive CD4+ T cells isolated by negative enrichment. The chain's CDR3 is CASSQVSETQYF. CDR3 in DNA: TGTGCCAGCAGCCAAGTTTCAGAGACCCAGTACTTC.